Shown below are 2 T cell receptor beta chains from a single sample sequenced in a study of Tregs in tolerant kidney transplant recipients. Sequencing was performed with immunoSEQ multiplex PCR; in TCRdb, only in-frame clones are kept and a portion is missing. Of 81,000 or so clones listed, around nine tenths were seen once; the top ten hold 1.5% to 2%. Mixed chimerism was transient after nonmyeloablative marrow transplants from related graft donors. The sequencing used CD4+ T cells from blood (PBMCs), collected 24 months after the transplant. The receptors come from a human patient who received a combined kidney and bone marrow transplant. Some of the T cells might come from the graft donor.

The DNA for the CDR3 is TGTGCCAGCACCGACGGAAAGACGGGTGGCTACACCTTC. Encoded protein: CASTDGKTGGYTF. V and J are TRBV6-5 and TRBJ1-2; D remains ambiguous. This CDR3 is 13 amino acids long. Between the trimmed V and J ends, which lost 7 bases and 7 bases, there was a span of 16 bases. From germline, CDR1 is MNHEY and CDR2 SVGAGI.

The V call is TRBV5-4, the J call TRBJ2-1; 8 nucleotides match TRBD2. CDR3 length: 15 amino acids. CDR1 and CDR2 from the germline V gene are SGHNT and YYREEE (reference sequence). Germline trimming cut 0 bases from V and 5 bases from J; bases unmatched to any gene: 4. CDR3 sequence (DNA): TGTGCCAGCAGCTTGGCGTTACTAGCGGACAATGAGCAGTTCTTC. This sequence encodes CASSLALLADNEQFF. Full variable domain (missing parts from reference TRBV5-4 and TRBJ2-1): ETGVTQSPTHLIKTRGQQVTLRCSSQSGHNTVSWYQQALGQGPQFIFQYYREEENGRGNFPPRFSGLQFPNYSSELNVNALELDDSALYLCASSLALLADNEQFFGPGTRLTVL.